Below are 5 T cell receptor beta chains sequenced from a single sample in a study of T cells in women clearing cervical HPV infection (dated by TCRdb to about 2018). The library relied on the immunoSEQ multiplex PCR assay. TCRdb limited this immuneACCESS table to in-frame rearrangements with V and J called. A share of clones is missing; checked studies link under half to unresolved V genes, and the rest is unexplained. The sample table gives about 33,000 clones. Jointly, the top ten make up 7.8% of the sample. Specimen: blood buffy coat. These receptors all come from a woman aged 18 to 75 with a cervical HPV16 infection that either progressed to CIN3+ or cleared (not recorded which).

Of note for this clone: The missing CDR3 end, 3 residues past where the read stops, is filled in from the germline J gene. V and J are TRBV7-6 and TRBJ2-6, with D perhaps matching TRBD1 (6 bases). CDR3 length: 16 amino acids. V lost 5 bases to trimming and J lost 0 bases, with 11 bases between them. Germline loops: CDR1 SGHVS, CDR2 FNYEAQ. Here the CDR3 reads CASSPLQGSGANVLTF. The covered CDR3 bases are TGTGCCAGCAGCCCGTTACAGGGCTCTGGGGCCAACGTC.

Points on this clone: The read is 3 residues too short to cover the CDR3 end, so that end is filled in from the germline J gene. The genes are TRBV7-7 and TRBJ2-1, with 10 bases matching TRBD2. Per the germline V gene, CDR1 is SSHAT and CDR2 is FNYEAQ (reference sequence). CDR3 size: 15 residues. The V and J ends lost 4 bases and 3 bases, in that order; junction bases with no gene match: 3. CDR3 bases read: TGTGCCAGCAGCTCGGGACTAGCGAGCTACAATGAG. Its translation: CASSSGLASYNE. The complete CDR3 sequence is CASSSGLASYNEQFF.

Comments on this clone: Coverage ceases 3 residues before the CDR3 finishes, and the germline J gene fills in the end. The chain combines TRBV28 with TRBJ2-7; D is perhaps TRBD1 (5 bases). The CDR3 is made up of 15 amino acids. With 7 bases removed from V and 3 bases from J, the gap between germline ends came to 19 bases. The germline V gene encodes CDR1 MDHEN and CDR2 SYDVKM. The CDR3 reads CASIAGQGRIYEQYF. The CDR3 DNA, read in part, is TGTGCCAGCATTGCCGGTCAGGGTAGAATCTACGAG. The whole variable domain, filled in from reference TRBV28 and TRBJ2-7, reads DVKVTQSSRYLVKRTGEKVFLECVQDMDHENMFWYRQDPGLGLRLIYFSYDVKMKEKGDIPEGYSVSREKKERFSLILESASTNQTSMYLCASIAGQGRIYEQYFGPGTRLTVT.

As for this clone: Read sequence stops 3 residues before the CDR3 end, and the germline J gene provides the missing end. The sample carries other DNA sequences with the same CDR3. The rearrangement links TRBV11-2 to TRBJ1-2; 10 positions match TRBD1. The germline V gene encodes CDR1 SGHAT and CDR2 FQNNGV. CDR3 size: 14 residues. CDR3 DNA, as far as it was read: TGTGCCAGCAGCCCGACAGGGGGCCTCGGGGGT. Translating it yields CASSPTGGLGG. In full, the CDR3 reads CASSPTGGLGGYTF.

By frequency, this clone is medium-sized. The CDR3 is cut off 3 residues early in the read; its end comes from the germline J gene. This chain links TRBV12-5 with TRBJ2-1; no reliable D call. This CDR3 region has 11 residues. V was clipped by 7 bases and J by 4 bases, with 5 bases between them. CDR1 is LGHNT, CDR2 FRNRAP, per germline. CDR3 DNA, as far as it was read: TGTGCTAGTGAACTTTACAATGAG. It is translated as CASELYNE. The full CDR3 sequence reads CASELYNEQFF.